The 31 T cell receptor beta chains below all came from one sample that was sequenced in a study of siplizumab effects on memory and regulatory T cells. Here immunoSEQ multiplex PCR was the method, and the copy in TCRdb shows in-frame clones only, minus some. The repertoire includes about 98,000 clones, 92% of them detected once, and 0.85% to 1.3% sits in the top ten. Source material: CD4+ T cells sorted from blood. The receptors come from a human donor in good health.

V is TRBV30 and J is TRBJ2-2; D is unclear. Germline loops: CDR1 GTSNPN, CDR2 SVGIG (reference sequence). Trimming pared 0 bases from V and 4 bases from J, leaving 18 bases between. The CDR3 is made up of 17 amino acids. The CDR3, as DNA: TGTGCCTGGAGTGTTGGTGTCGGAGCTCGATCCACCGGGGAGCTGTTTTTT. This translates into CAWSVGVGARSTGELFF.

The J gene is TRBJ2-6, the V gene TRBV16; D gene uncertain. V lost 3 bases and J lost 2, with 11 bases in between. The germline gives CDR1 KGHSY, CDR2 FQNENV. The CDR3 has 16 residues. The CDR3 sequence is CASSQQVLAGANVLTF. DNA for the CDR3: TGTGCCAGCAGCCAGCAGGTTTTGGCTGGGGCCAACGTCCTGACTTTC.

V and J are TRBV28 and TRBJ2-3, with 8 bases that match TRBD2. The CDR3 covers 14 residues. Trimming removed 9 bases from V and 5 bases from J; junction bases left unmatched: 10. Germline V gene lookup returns CDR1 MDHEN and CDR2 SYDVKM. The CDR3 coding sequence is TGTGCCAGTGAGGTTAGCGGGAAGGGAGATACGCAGTATTTT. Translation: CASEVSGKGDTQYF. Drawing the rest from reference TRBV28 and TRBJ2-3, the complete variable domain is DVKVTQSSRYLVKRTGEKVFLECVQDMDHENMFWYRQDPGLGLRLIYFSYDVKMKEKGDIPEGYSVSREKKERFSLILESASTNQTSMYLCASEVSGKGDTQYFGPGTRLTVL.

There are a few counts of this clone. J is TRBJ2-1 and V is TRBV18, with 10 bases that match TRBD1. The CDR3 covers 16 residues. V lost 3 bases and J lost 9; bases outside the gene matches: 11. Germline assignment: CDR1 KGHSH and CDR2 LQKENI. CDR3 in amino acids: CASSPRDRGGFGEQFF. The CDR3 DNA is TGTGCCAGCTCACCCCGGGACAGGGGAGGTTTTGGTGAGCAGTTCTTC.

The V call is TRBV27, the J call TRBJ2-7, with a tentative D call TRBD1 (7 bases). This CDR3 spans 13 amino acids. Trimming removed 6 bases from V and 0 bases from J, with 9 bases in between. Germline V gives CDR1 MNHEY, CDR2 SMNVEV (reference sequence). The DNA of the CDR3 is TGTGCCAGCAGGCGGGACAGCTCCTACGAGCAGTACTTC. Amino acid sequence: CASRRDSSYEQYF.

The chain has TRBV29-1 and TRBJ2-7; D is unclear. From germline, CDR1 is SQVTM and CDR2 ANQGSEA. This CDR3 is 11 amino acids long. The germline V and J ends were trimmed by 5 bases and 2 bases, with 7 bases remaining between them. The chain's CDR3 is CSVIETYEQYF. The CDR3 coding sequence is TGCAGCGTTATCGAGACCTACGAGCAGTACTTC.

V gene TRBV11-3 combines with J gene TRBJ1-2, with 7 positions matching TRBD1. CDR1 and CDR2 (germline): SGHNT, YENEEA. There are 12 residues in the CDR3. Unmatched junction bases numbered 7, after V lost 5 bases and J lost 10 bases. This CDR3 is CASSPFDRDYTF. In DNA, the CDR3 is TGTGCCAGCAGCCCCTTCGACAGGGACTACACCTTC.

The chain has TRBV2 and TRBJ2-7, with TRBD1 matching 9 bases. Germline CDR1 and CDR2: SNHLY and FYNNEI. V lost 5 bases to trimming and J lost 3 bases; unmatched junction nucleotides: 5. The CDR3 has 14 residues. In DNA, the CDR3 is TGTGCCAGCAGTAAACAGGGGGCGGGCTACGAGCAGTACTTC. Translation: CASSKQGAGYEQYF.

V gene TRBV2 combines with J gene TRBJ1-3, with D uncertain. This CDR3 is built from 14 residues. The germline V and J ends were trimmed by 5 bases and 0 bases, with 8 bases remaining between them. Germline V gene data show CDR1 as SNHLY and CDR2 as FYNNEI. The CDR3 region has the DNA TGTGCCAGCAGTAGCGAGTCCTCTGGAAACACCATATATTTT. This encodes CASSSESSGNTIYF.

V gene TRBV5-1 combines with J gene TRBJ2-2; D unresolved. V lost 0 bases, J lost 4 bases, and 7 bases lay in between. CDR3 length equals 14 residues. Per the germline V gene, CDR1 is SGHRS and CDR2 is YFSETQ. The CDR3 nucleotides are TGCGCCAGCAGCTTGGGCAGTCCCACCGGGGAGCTGTTTTTT. This encodes CASSLGSPTGELFF.

The gene calls are TRBV7-6 and TRBJ1-2, with D possibly matching TRBD1 (5 bases). Germline V gene lookup returns CDR1 SGHVS and CDR2 FNYEAQ. The germline V and J ends were trimmed by 2 bases and 8 bases, with 15 bases remaining between them. This CDR3 comprises 14 residues. CDR3 loop: CASSLKGPSDGYTF. The CDR3 DNA reads as TGTGCCAGCAGCTTAAAGGGACCTTCTGACGGCTACACCTTC.

This clone appeared once. The gene calls are TRBV11-1 and TRBJ2-6; no firm D call. The V end was cut by 2 bases, the J end by 1 base, with 6 bases between. The CDR3 is made up of 15 amino acids. Per the germline V gene, CDR1 is SGHAT and CDR2 is FQDESV (reference sequence). Here the CDR3 reads CASSLKHSGANVLTF. DNA of the CDR3: TGTGCCAGCAGCTTAAAACATTCTGGGGCCAACGTCCTGACTTTC.

This chain connects TRBV28 to TRBJ2-1; D uncertain. Germline V lookup: CDR1 MDHEN, CDR2 SYDVKM. Between the trimmed V and J ends, which lost 3 bases and 0 bases, there was a span of 3 bases. CDR3 length equals 13 residues. The CDR3 DNA reads TGTGCCAGCAGTTTTTACTCCTACAATGAGCAGTTCTTC. As protein: CASSFYSYNEQFF. The whole variable domain, filled in from reference TRBV28 and TRBJ2-1, reads DVKVTQSSRYLVKRTGEKVFLECVQDMDHENMFWYRQDPGLGLRLIYFSYDVKMKEKGDIPEGYSVSREKKERFSLILESASTNQTSMYLCASSFYSYNEQFFGPGTRLTVL.

The rearrangement joins TRBV12-5 to TRBJ2-1, with no clear D. The CDR3 is 11 residues long. Germline V gene data show CDR1 as LGHNT and CDR2 as FRNRAP. Trimming cost V 1 base and J 6 bases, with 1 base left between them. In nucleotides, the CDR3 is TGTGCTAGTGGTTTGGGCAATGAGCAGTTCTTC. The encoded protein is CASGLGNEQFF.

The rearrangement links TRBV5-1 to TRBJ2-7, with D tentatively TRBD2 (5 bases). The germline V and J ends were trimmed by 0 bases and 4 bases, with 14 bases remaining between them. Germline-derived CDR1 and CDR2 are SGHRS and YFSETQ. The CDR3 runs 15 residues. The CDR3 reads CASSLVGEPAYEQYF. The CDR3, as DNA: TGCGCCAGCAGCTTGGTTGGGGAGCCAGCTTACGAGCAGTACTTC.

This chain uses TRBV10-1 with TRBJ1-1; 8 bases align to TRBD1. CDR3 length: 14 amino acids. Germline V gene lookup returns CDR1 WNHNN and CDR2 SYGVQD (reference sequence). Unmatched junction bases numbered 5, after V lost 6 bases and J lost 2 bases. The CDR3 region is CASRPDRANTEAFF. The CDR3 region has the DNA TGCGCCAGCAGACCGGACAGGGCAAACACTGAAGCTTTCTTT.

The chain links TRBV6-5 to TRBJ1-5; D remains ambiguous. The CDR3 has 15 amino acids. With 8 bases removed from V and 7 bases from J, the gap between germline ends came to 21 bases. The germline V gene encodes CDR1 MNHEY and CDR2 SVGAGI. The CDR3 nucleotides read TGTGCCAGCGCCGATACCATGGAGGTGCGCCAGCCCCAGCATTTT. Amino acids: CASADTMEVRQPQHF.

The gene calls are TRBV30 and TRBJ1-5; weak D call: TRBD1 (5 bases). The V gene lost 3 bases and the J gene lost 4 bases, with 10 bases spanning the gap. Germline lookup yields CDR1 GTSNPN and CDR2 SVGIG (reference sequence). The CDR3 extends over 13 amino acids. Here the CDR3 DNA reads TGTGCCTGGAGCCCCAGGGCGAATCAGCCCCAGCATTTT. Its translation: CAWSPRANQPQHF.

V gene TRBV30 combines with J gene TRBJ2-5, with D maybe TRBD1 (6 bases). V shed 3 bases and J shed 0 bases, with 8 bases lying between them. Per the germline V gene, CDR1 is GTSNPN and CDR2 is SVGIG (reference sequence). This CDR3 has 13 residues. CDR3 amino acids: CAWSRTDQETQYF. CDR3 bases: TGTGCCTGGAGCCGGACAGACCAAGAGACCCAGTACTTC.

V and J are TRBV4-1 and TRBJ1-6; D remains unclear. Germline V CDR1 and CDR2: MGHRA, YSYEKL. The CDR3 has 18 amino acids. Trimming removed 4 bases at V and 6 bases at J, with 22 bases between. The CDR3: CASSRVLTGVFSNSPLHF. CDR3 bases: TGCGCCAGCAGCCGAGTCCTTACGGGAGTTTTCTCTAATTCACCCCTCCACTTT.

The gene calls are TRBV2 and TRBJ2-4; 8 bases align to TRBD2. This CDR3 comprises 15 residues. Germline lookup yields CDR1 SNHLY and CDR2 FYNNEI. After removal of 6 bases from V and 3 bases from J, the junction contained 7 bases not matched to a gene. The CDR3 spells CASSAAGGDKNIQYF. CDR3 nucleotide sequence: TGTGCCAGCAGCGCCGCGGGAGGTGACAAAAACATTCAGTACTTC.

The gene calls are TRBV7-8 and TRBJ2-7; 9 positions match TRBD1. V trimming: 5 bases; J trimming: 2 bases; junction bases outside the gene matches: 13. The CDR3 spans 17 residues. Germline CDR1 and CDR2: SGHVS and FQNEAQ. In nucleotides, the CDR3 is TGTGCCAGCAGCCCAACGCGGGGACAGGGAGGGACCTACGAGCAGTACTTC. Its protein is CASSPTRGQGGTYEQYF.

The chain couples TRBV6-1 to TRBJ2-1; D might be TRBD2 (5 bases). V lost 2 bases, J lost 7 bases, and 9 bases lay in between. Germline V gene data show CDR1 as MNHNS and CDR2 as SASEGT. The CDR3 length is 13 residues. CDR3 in DNA: TGTGCCAGCAGTGAAACGGAGGCTAATGAGCAGTTCTTC. Translation gives CASSETEANEQFF.

The J gene is TRBJ2-7, the V gene TRBV5-6; no definite D call. The CDR3 contains 11 residues. Between the trimmed V and J ends, which lost 2 bases and 5 bases, there was a span of 5 bases. Germline V gene data show CDR1 as SGHDT and CDR2 as YYEEEE. CDR3 in DNA: TGTGCCAGCAGCTTTCGGAACGAGCAGTACTTC. Protein product: CASSFRNEQYF.

The chain links TRBV28 to TRBJ2-7; tentatively, D is TRBD1 (7 bases). This CDR3 is 15 amino acids long. The germline V and J ends were trimmed by 6 bases and 1 base, with 16 bases remaining between them. Germline V gives CDR1 MDHEN, CDR2 SYDVKM. Here the CDR3 reads CASSSGAGGSYEQYF. CDR3 nucleotides: TGTGCCAGCAGCTCTGGGGCAGGGGGGTCCTACGAGCAGTACTTC.

This sequence joins TRBV28 and TRBJ2-7; D gene unclear. The CDR3 consists of 14 residues. The germline V gene encodes CDR1 MDHEN and CDR2 SYDVKM. Trimming stripped 2 bases from V and 0 bases from J, with 8 bases between. CDR3: CASSLIESSYEQYF. The CDR3 DNA follows: TGTGCCAGCAGTTTAATAGAGAGCTCCTACGAGCAGTACTTC.

This sequence joins TRBV7-8 and TRBJ1-5; tentative D call: TRBD1 (6 bases). V shed 0 bases and J shed 9 bases, with 18 bases lying between them. Per the germline V gene, CDR1 is SGHVS and CDR2 is FQNEAQ. The CDR3 is 16 residues long. The CDR3 DNA is TGTGCCAGCAGCTTAGCGGGTACAAGGGGGGTAAGGCCCCAGCATTTT. It codes for CASSLAGTRGVRPQHF. Using reference TRBV7-8 and TRBJ1-5 for the parts outside the CDR3, the full variable domain is GAGVSQSPRYKVAKRGQDVALRCDPISGHVSLFWYQQALGQGPEFLTYFQNEAQLDKSGLPSDRFFAERPEGSVSTLKIQRTQQEDSAVYLCASSLAGTRGVRPQHFGDGTRLSIL.

This clone was counted between two and nine times. This chain uses TRBV11-2 with TRBJ2-3; 13 bases agree with TRBD2. Germline CDR1 reads SGHAT; CDR2 reads FQNNGV. V lost 4 bases and J lost 4; bases outside the gene matches: 5. CDR3 length: 16 amino acids. The CDR3 is CASSWTSGSKSDTQYF. CDR3 DNA: TGTGCCAGCAGCTGGACTAGCGGGAGTAAGTCAGATACGCAGTATTTT.

This chain joins TRBV6-5 and TRBJ1-4, with 8 bases identical to TRBD1. J lost 13 bases, V lost 2 bases, and 9 bases had no gene match. In germline, CDR1 is MNHEY, CDR2 SVGAGI. The CDR3 consists of 14 residues. The CDR3 DNA sequence: TGTGCCAGCAGTTACCGGGACAGGTCTTCAGGACTGTTTTTT. Encoded protein: CASSYRDRSSGLFF.

The sample holds a few counts of this clone. This chain uses TRBV5-4 with TRBJ1-2, with TRBD1 as a possible D gene (6 bases). Germline V CDR1 and CDR2: SGHNT, YYREEE (reference sequence). The CDR3 covers 14 residues. V was cut by 3 bases and J by 11 bases, with 20 bases left in between. The DNA for the CDR3 is TGTGCCAGCAGCTCCCCCCGGACAGAGGGCCCTTACACCTTC. Protein sequence: CASSSPRTEGPYTF.

This rearrangement joins TRBV4-1 to TRBJ1-4, with D uncertain. The germline gives CDR1 MGHRA, CDR2 YSYEKL. The V end was cut by 3 bases, the J end by 4 bases, with 15 bases between. The CDR3 sequence is 16 residues long. CDR3 in amino acids: CASSHTARSNNEKLFF. In nucleotides, the CDR3 is TGCGCCAGCAGCCATACCGCCAGGAGTAATAATGAAAAACTGTTTTTT.